Sequencing of this T cell receptor beta chain was carried out in a study of early T cells in non-severe SARS-CoV-2 infection. Overall study context: Bulk RNA isolated from unsorted whole blood underwent sequencing; chains were not paired. Points from the study as a whole: VDJdb matches were skewed toward anti-spike CD8 T cell responses.

This clonotype has more than one count but fewer than ten. The antigen remains undetermined. The V gene's germline CDR1 is DFQATT and CDR2 SNEGSKA (reference sequence). CDR3 size: 15 residues. After removal of 7 bases from V and 1 base from J, the junction contained 11 bases not matched to a gene. As part of library construction, unique molecular identifiers were attached to individual cDNA molecules. TCRdb reprocessed the 5' RACE reads with MiXCR, giving one entry per CDR3 protein. This table has fewer than 50,000 distinct CDR3 sequences, less than 8.5% appearing once. The TCR sequence derives from an adult who was a healthcare worker with PCR-confirmed SARS-CoV-2 infection or an uninfected control (not recorded which). Sequenced sample: whole blood. The chain joins TRBV20-1 to TRBJ2-3; 7 nucleotides match TRBD1. The DNA of the CDR3 is TGCAGTGTTTACTCGACAGGGTTGGGCACAGATACGCAGTATTTT. It encodes CSVYSTGLGTDTQYF.